Listed below are T cell receptor beta chains from one sample, sequenced in a study of CD8 T cells in ankylosing spondylitis. TCRdb passed the 5' RACE reads through MiXCR, listing each CDR3 protein once. The data contain approximately 300,000 distinct CDR3 sequences, roughly 8% of them singletons. Input material: blood, either unsorted or a sorted T cell fraction (not recorded which). The receptors originated from a male donor with ankylosing spondylitis. Each CDR3 is given with its conserved first and last residue. Each record gives: clone size, D gene, V gene, J gene, CDR3 DNA, CDR3 protein. The D gene is left open where the match is weak. Only some rows state a clone size, as once, few, many or a class for expanded clones.

size: many
D: .
V: TRBV11-2
J: TRBJ1-1
DNA: TGTGCCAGCAGCCGTTACAGTGAAGCTTTCTTT
CDR3: CASSRYSEAFF

size: .
D: TRBD1
V: TRBV20-1
J: TRBJ1-6
DNA: TGCAGTGCTAGTGCCCCAGGGGGGAATTCACCCCTCCACTTT
CDR3: CSASAPGGNSPLHF

size: many
D: .
V: TRBV27
J: TRBJ2-1
DNA: TGTGCCAGCAGTTCTACAGGGTTTGAGCAGTTCTTC
CDR3: CASSSTGFEQFF

size: few
D: TRBD1
V: TRBV19
J: TRBJ1-6
DNA: TGTGCCAGTAGCCGCCGGGACAGGGTGCCACCCCTCCACTTT
CDR3: CASSRRDRVPPLHF

size: many
D: .
V: TRBV12-3/TRBV12-4
J: TRBJ2-2
DNA: TGTGCCAGCAGTTCCCGGGGTAACACCGGGGAGCTGTTTTTT
CDR3: CASSSRGNTGELFF

size: .
D: TRBD2
V: TRBV20-1
J: TRBJ2-2
DNA: TGCAGTGCTAGAGATCGCTCCCCAGCGGGGGCGAACACCGGGGAGCTGTTTTTT
CDR3: CSARDRSPAGANTGELFF

size: many
D: .
V: TRBV18
J: TRBJ2-7
DNA: TGTGCCAGCTCACCAGGACTGTACGAGCAGTACTTC
CDR3: CASSPGLYEQYF

size: few
D: TRBD2
V: TRBV7-2
J: TRBJ2-1
DNA: TGTGCCAGCAGCTTTGCTAGCGGGAGGGGGGGTAATGAGCAGTTCTTC
CDR3: CASSFASGRGGNEQFF

size: .
D: .
V: TRBV4-1
J: TRBJ2-7
DNA: TGCGCCAGCAGCCAAGAGTGGGGGGTGGGGGCGATTATTAGCTACGAGCAGTACTTC
CDR3: CASSQEWGVGAIISYEQYF

size: many
D: .
V: TRBV28
J: TRBJ2-1
DNA: TGTGCCAGCAGTTTATGGGGGTCAGCCTACAATGAGCAGTTCTTC
CDR3: CASSLWGSAYNEQFF

size: .
D: TRBD2
V: TRBV20-1
J: TRBJ2-7
DNA: TGCAGTGCTATAGAGGGACTAGCGGGATACGAGCAGTACTTC
CDR3: CSAIEGLAGYEQYF

size: .
D: .
V: TRBV12-3/TRBV12-4
J: TRBJ2-2
DNA: TGTGCCAGCAGTTCCTTCGGGGGAGGTGGGGAGCTGTTTTTT
CDR3: CASSSFGGGGELFF

size: few
D: .
V: TRBV28
J: TRBJ1-2
DNA: TGTGCCAGCAGAATGCCCTTGACAGGAAACTATGGCTACACCTTC
CDR3: CASRMPLTGNYGYTF

size: few
D: .
V: TRBV25-1
J: TRBJ2-2
DNA: TGTGCCAGCAGTGAAGCAAGGGGCGGGGAGCTGTTTTTT
CDR3: CASSEARGGELFF

size: many
D: .
V: TRBV20-1
J: TRBJ1-1
DNA: TGCAGTGCCGATCATCACCCTTTCAGACAGGCCGGGAACACTGAAGCTTTCTTT
CDR3: CSADHHPFRQAGNTEAFF

size: few
D: .
V: TRBV20-1
J: TRBJ2-3
DNA: TGCAGTGCTAGTGTCAGGGGTCCCGGCACAGATACGCAGTATTTT
CDR3: CSASVRGPGTDTQYF

size: .
D: .
V: TRBV7-9
J: TRBJ2-5
DNA: TGTGCCAGCAGCCGGGCCATCCAAGAGACCCAGTACTTC
CDR3: CASSRAIQETQYF

size: .
D: .
V: TRBV6-1
J: TRBJ2-6
DNA: TGTGCCAGCAGTGAAACGGGGCCAGGTCAACTTCCCTCTGGGGCCAACGTCCTGACTTTC
CDR3: CASSETGPGQLPSGANVLTF

size: many
D: .
V: TRBV21-1
J: TRBJ2-7
DNA: TGTGCCAGTCCCGGGACAGGGGGAGAAGAGCAGTACTTC
CDR3: CASPGTGGEEQYF

size: many
D: .
V: TRBV6-5
J: TRBJ2-1
DNA: TGTGCCAGCAGTTACTCGATTCTAGCCCCAAGCTCCTACAATGAGCAGTTCTTC
CDR3: CASSYSILAPSSYNEQFF

size: few
D: .
V: TRBV28
J: TRBJ2-7
DNA: TGTGCCAGCAGGGACAGCTTCTACGAGCAGTACTTC
CDR3: CASRDSFYEQYF

size: .
D: .
V: TRBV7-9
J: TRBJ2-7
DNA: TGTGCCAGCAGCTTAGACGTGTACGAGCAGTACTTC
CDR3: CASSLDVYEQYF

size: .
D: TRBD1
V: TRBV5-1
J: TRBJ2-7
DNA: TGCGCCAGCAGCTGGACAGGGGAGGACGAGCAGTACTTC
CDR3: CASSWTGEDEQYF

size: many
D: .
V: TRBV10-3
J: TRBJ2-7
DNA: TGTGCCATCAGTGGGGGTTCTGTTGGTTACGAGCAGTACTTC
CDR3: CAISGGSVGYEQYF

size: .
D: TRBD2
V: TRBV7-2
J: TRBJ2-5
DNA: TGTGCCAGCAGCCCTTCTATAAGACTAGCGGAAGAGACCCAGTACTTC
CDR3: CASSPSIRLAEETQYF

size: .
D: .
V: TRBV11-2
J: TRBJ1-6
DNA: TGTGCCACAGGGCCGACCTATAATTCACCCCTCCACTTT
CDR3: CATGPTYNSPLHF

size: many
D: .
V: TRBV15
J: TRBJ1-6
DNA: TGTGCCACCAGCAGAGATCCCGGGAGTAATTCACCCCTCCACTTT
CDR3: CATSRDPGSNSPLHF

size: few
D: .
V: TRBV12-3/TRBV12-4
J: TRBJ2-3
DNA: TGTGCCAGCAGTTTACGGCTTCCTAGCACAGATACGCAGTATTTT
CDR3: CASSLRLPSTDTQYF